These 30 T cell receptor beta chains came from one sample sequenced in a study of shared clonotypes between healthy human individuals. Sequencing was performed with immunoSEQ multiplex PCR; in TCRdb, only in-frame clones are kept and a portion is missing. The table shows 100,000 to 120,000 clones, with more than 65% occurring only once. Sequencing was carried out using memory CD8+ T cells sorted from blood. Subset denoted: CD45RO+ cells pooled with CCR7-negative TemRA cells. The receptors originated from a woman in her thirties in good health.

This clone was observed at least ten times. This rearrangement joins TRBV11-1 to TRBJ1-2; D remains ambiguous. Germline-derived CDR1 and CDR2 are SGHAT and FQDESV (reference sequence). The CDR3 is made up of 16 amino acids. The germline V and J ends were trimmed by 5 bases and 6 bases, with 22 bases remaining between them. The CDR3 DNA reads as TGTGCCAGCAGCCCTTCAATTTTCTCCGAGACGCATGGCTACACCTTC. It specifies CASSPSIFSETHGYTF.

The chain is built from TRBV25-1 and TRBJ2-2, with 10 bases lining up with TRBD2. Germline CDR1 reads MGHDK; CDR2 reads SYGVNS. Unmatched junction bases numbered 3, after V lost 5 bases and J lost 6 bases. CDR3 length equals 14 residues. The CDR3 loop reads CASSLAGEAGELFF. DNA of the CDR3: TGTGCCAGCAGTCTAGCGGGAGAGGCCGGGGAGCTGTTTTTT.

This chain links TRBV28 with TRBJ2-2, with 7 bases fitting TRBD2. CDR1 and CDR2 (germline): MDHEN, SYDVKM. This CDR3 contains 15 residues. V trimming: 6 bases; J trimming: 5 bases; junction bases outside the gene matches: 9. The CDR3 DNA reads TGTGCCAGCAGCTATGCATGGGAGGGGACCGGGGAGCTGTTTTTT. Encoded protein: CASSYAWEGTGELFF. The full variable domain, in which reference TRBV28 and TRBJ2-2 provide the parts outside the CDR3, is DVKVTQSSRYLVKRTGEKVFLECVQDMDHENMFWYRQDPGLGLRLIYFSYDVKMKEKGDIPEGYSVSREKKERFSLILESASTNQTSMYLCASSYAWEGTGELFFGEGSRLTVL.

The V and J genes are TRBV2 and TRBJ2-1; unclear D gene. V lost 1 base, J lost 7 bases, and 11 bases lay in between. This CDR3 is built from 14 residues. Germline CDR1 SNHLY, CDR2 FYNNEI. CDR3 amino acids: CASSEGPAWNEQFF. CDR3 nucleotides: TGTGCCAGCAGTGAAGGTCCAGCTTGGAATGAGCAGTTCTTC.

Note on this clone: Different DNA sequences within this sample yield the same CDR3. The chain employs TRBV27 and TRBJ2-7; D is perhaps TRBD1 or TRBD2 (5 bases each). V was pared by 3 bases and J by 2 bases, with 8 bases between. This CDR3 has 13 residues. Per the germline V gene, CDR1 is MNHEY and CDR2 is SMNVEV (reference sequence). CDR3 DNA sequence: TGTGCCAGCAGTTTGGGGACGGCCTACGAGCAGTACTTC. Its translation: CASSLGTAYEQYF.

The chain couples TRBV30 to TRBJ2-1; no clear D gene. CDR3 length equals 14 residues. Germline loops: CDR1 GTSNPN, CDR2 SVGIG (reference sequence). V was cut by 3 bases and J by 0 bases, with 9 bases left in between. CDR3 residues: CAWSRVPSYNEQFF. The CDR3 DNA is TGTGCCTGGAGCCGAGTCCCCTCCTACAATGAGCAGTTCTTC.

This clone was detected only once. The J gene is TRBJ2-1, the V gene TRBV15; D call uncertain. This CDR3 has 15 amino acids. The germline gives CDR1 LNHNV, CDR2 YYDKDF (reference sequence). V lost 5 bases, J lost 0 bases, and 11 bases lay in between. CDR3 region: CATSPTWASYNEQFF. The CDR3, as DNA: TGTGCCACCAGCCCTACCTGGGCCTCCTACAATGAGCAGTTCTTC.

At least ten counts were recorded for this clone. The gene calls are TRBV10-3 and TRBJ2-5; 8 nucleotides align to TRBD1. CDR3 length: 18 amino acids. Germline lookup yields CDR1 ENHRY and CDR2 SYGVKD. Trimming at V came to 2 bases and at J to 9 bases, leaving 20 bases not matched to a gene. The CDR3 DNA reads as TGTGCCATCAGTGAGCACGGACAGGGAACTGACAACAACGATGCCCAGTACTTC. It translates to CAISEHGQGTDNNDAQYF.

This clone occurred many times. V gene TRBV6-1 combines with J gene TRBJ2-5; 13 bases are a match to TRBD2. CDR1 is MNHNS and CDR2 is SASEGT in the germline V gene. CDR3 size: 15 residues. The CDR3 bases are TGTGGCACGGCCGGACTAGCGGGAGAACAAGAGACCCAGTACTTC. It yields the protein CGTAGLAGEQETQYF.

V is TRBV2 and J is TRBJ2-4; either TRBD1 or TRBD2 may supply D (5 bases each). V dropped 4 bases and J dropped 7 bases, with 14 bases sitting between them. This CDR3 region has 14 residues. CDR1 and CDR2 from the germline V gene are SNHLY and FYNNEI. The CDR3 spells CASSVVGTGNIQYF. CDR3 DNA: TGTGCCAGCAGTGTTGTAGGGACGGGGAACATTCAGTACTTC.

This clone was detected only a few times. V gene TRBV7-9 combines with J gene TRBJ2-3; D ambiguous. This CDR3 has 16 amino acids. Germline lookup yields CDR1 SEHNR and CDR2 FQNEAQ (reference sequence). The V end was cut by 2 bases, the J end by 2 bases, with 14 bases between. The CDR3: CASSLNLERPTDTQYF. The CDR3 coding sequence is TGTGCCAGCAGCTTAAACCTTGAGCGACCCACAGATACGCAGTATTTT.

This chain joins TRBV5-6 and TRBJ2-7, with 9 nucleotides matching TRBD1. Germline V gives CDR1 SGHDT, CDR2 YYEEEE. Trimming removed 4 bases from V and 2 bases from J; junction bases left unmatched: 4. The CDR3 consists of 14 residues. CDR3: CASSEDRGAYEQYF. CDR3 nucleotides: TGTGCCAGCAGCGAAGACAGGGGGGCCTACGAGCAGTACTTC. Complete variable domain (other parts from reference TRBV5-6 and TRBJ2-7): DAGVTQSPTHLIKTRGQQVTLRCSPKSGHDTVSWYQQALGQGPQFIFQYYEEEERQRGNFPDRFSGHQFPNYSSELNVNALLLGDSALYLCASSEDRGAYEQYFGPGTRLTVT.

This chain links TRBV5-4 with TRBJ1-2; D gene unclear. Germline values: CDR1 SGHNT, CDR2 YYREEE (reference sequence). Trimming cost V 7 bases and J 4 bases, with 20 bases left between them. The CDR3 is 15 residues long. The CDR3 protein is CASRGFPGKTYGYTF. The CDR3 DNA sequence: TGTGCCAGCCGCGGTTTCCCAGGAAAGACCTATGGCTACACCTTC. Filled out from reference TRBV5-4 and TRBJ1-2, the complete variable domain reads ETGVTQSPTHLIKTRGQQVTLRCSSQSGHNTVSWYQQALGQGPQFIFQYYREEENGRGNFPPRFSGLQFPNYSSELNVNALELDDSALYLCASRGFPGKTYGYTFGSGTRLTVV.

The chain has TRBV10-1 and TRBJ2-3; the match to TRBD2 covers 8 bases. Germline V gene lookup returns CDR1 WNHNN and CDR2 SYGVQD (reference sequence). The CDR3 consists of 14 residues. Trimming at V came to 4 bases and at J to 3 bases, leaving 3 bases not matched to a gene. The CDR3 DNA sequence: TGCGCCAGCAGTGGAGCGGGAGAAACAGATACGCAGTATTTT. It encodes CASSGAGETDTQYF.

This clone was counted only a few times. The chain is built from TRBV19 and TRBJ1-2; no definite D call. The V end was cut by 10 bases, the J end by 4 bases, with 16 bases between. Germline assignment: CDR1 LNHDA and CDR2 SQIVND (reference sequence). The CDR3 sequence is 13 residues long. CDR3 bases: TGTGCCACTTACGACGGAGGCTTCTATGGCTACACCTTC. Translated, it gives CATYDGGFYGYTF. Variable domain in full (rest from reference TRBV19 and TRBJ1-2): DGGITQSPKYLFRKEGQNVTLSCEQNLNHDAMYWYRQDPGQGLRLIYYSQIVNDFQKGDIAEGYSVSREKKESFPLTVTSAQKNPTAFYLCATYDGGFYGYTFGSGTRLTVV.

This chain connects TRBV7-3 to TRBJ2-7; 10 bases agree with TRBD2. From germline, CDR1 is SGHTA and CDR2 FQGTGA. The length of the CDR3 is 16 residues. V lost 3 bases, J lost 5 bases, and 10 bases stayed unmatched. This chain's CDR3 is CASSFPVGTSEDEQYF. The CDR3 DNA is TGTGCCAGCAGCTTTCCCGTGGGGACTAGCGAGGACGAGCAGTACTTC.

The rearrangement uses TRBV6-5 and TRBJ1-1; D not resolved. Trimming removed 5 bases from V and 7 bases from J, with 17 bases in between. Germline CDR1 is MNHEY and CDR2 is SVGAGI. The CDR3 runs to 14 residues. CDR3 DNA: TGTGCCAGCAGTCCGCGACGGTGGGTCCATGAAGCTTTCTTT. This gives the protein CASSPRRWVHEAFF.

The chain links TRBV6-4 to TRBJ2-7, with 9 bases fitting TRBD1. Trimming took 4 bases from V and 6 from J; bases not matched to a gene: 13. The germline V gene encodes CDR1 MRHNA and CDR2 SNTAGT. The CDR3 totals 16 residues. Here the CDR3 reads CASSGPGTGKETEQYF. The CDR3 DNA reads TGTGCCAGCAGTGGTCCAGGGACAGGGAAAGAGACCGAGCAGTACTTC.

The CDR3 spells CASSPVGDRGSYEQYF. The CDR3 region has the DNA TGTGCCAGCAGCCCAGTAGGGGACAGGGGCTCCTACGAGCAGTACTTC. The chain carries TRBV5-5 and TRBJ2-7, with 10 positions matching TRBD1. The germline CDR1 and CDR2 sequences are SGHKS and YYEKEE (reference sequence). V shed 4 bases, J shed 0 bases, and the junction held 7 bases outside the gene matches. The CDR3 covers 16 residues.

This rearrangement joins TRBV27 to TRBJ2-7, with D possibly being TRBD1 (6 bases). This CDR3 comprises 15 residues. The germline gives CDR1 MNHEY, CDR2 SMNVEV (reference sequence). Trimming shortened V by 2 bases and J by 2 bases, and 13 bases separated the two germline ends. CDR3 residues: CASSLLTGIPYEQYF. CDR3 nucleotides: TGTGCCAGCAGTTTACTAACAGGGATCCCCTACGAGCAGTACTTC.

In this sample, this clone turned up a few times. The chain uses TRBV25-1 and TRBJ2-1; D remains unclear. Germline V gives CDR1 MGHDK, CDR2 SYGVNS. The CDR3 spans 17 residues. With 1 base removed from V and 0 bases from J, the gap between germline ends came to 13 bases. CDR3 protein: CASSESLGESSYNEQFF. The DNA for the CDR3 is TGTGCCAGCAGTGAATCCCTCGGAGAGAGCTCCTACAATGAGCAGTTCTTC.

CDR3 nucleotides: TGCGCCAGCAGTGAAGGAGGGGGCCTCACCTACGAGCAGTACTTC. Translating gives CASSEGGGLTYEQYF. The V call is TRBV10-1, the J call TRBJ2-7; D is perhaps TRBD1 (7 bases). Looked up from germline, CDR1 is WNHNN and CDR2 is SYGVQD (reference sequence). V lost 3 bases to trimming and J lost 2 bases, with 14 bases between them. The CDR3 spans 15 residues.

CDR3 region: CASSLVGGLTEQYF. The CDR3 region has the DNA TGTGCCAGCAGTTTAGTGGGAGGGCTCACCGAGCAGTACTTC. The rearrangement links TRBV27 to TRBJ2-7, with 7 positions matching TRBD2. With 2 bases clipped from V and 6 bases from J, the junction kept 7 bases outside the gene matches. The length of the CDR3 is 14 residues. Germline-derived CDR1 and CDR2 are MNHEY and SMNVEV (reference sequence).

V is TRBV2 and J is TRBJ1-5; D unresolved. Germline assignment: CDR1 SNHLY and CDR2 FYNNEI. Trimming cost V 7 bases and J 1 base, with 14 bases left between them. CDR3 length: 15 amino acids. CDR3 sequence (DNA): TGTGCCAGCATGGCCGCAGCGGGGAGCAATCAGCCCCAGCATTTT. This encodes CASMAAAGSNQPQHF.

This clone was seen more than once but under ten times. The chain recombines TRBV4-1 with TRBJ2-2; tentative D call: TRBD2 (6 bases). Germline CDR1 and CDR2: MGHRA and YSYEKL. Trimming removed 4 bases at V and 0 bases at J, with 9 bases between. This CDR3 spans 15 amino acids. The CDR3 region is CASSPGTANTGELFF. The CDR3 coding sequence is TGCGCCAGCAGCCCAGGGACTGCGAACACCGGGGAGCTGTTTTTT.

This chain links TRBV5-1 with TRBJ2-5, with a weak D call TRBD1 (5 bases). TRBJ2-7 explains the end of the DNA better; the J call may be wrong. The germline CDR1 and CDR2 sequences are SGHRS and YFSETQ. The CDR3 length is 13 residues. The CDR3 nucleotides are TGCGCCAGCAGCACCTCTGGACACCACGAGCAGTACTTC. Translation: CASSTSGHHEQYF.

The chain has TRBV4-1 and TRBJ2-7; D may match TRBD1 or TRBD2 (5 bases each). Germline V gene sequence: CDR1 MGHRA, CDR2 YSYEKL. The CDR3 is 13 amino acids. V was pared by 0 bases and J by 3 bases, with 6 bases between. CDR3 protein: CASSQDGGYEQYF. In nucleotides, the CDR3 is TGCGCCAGCAGCCAAGATGGGGGCTACGAGCAGTACTTC.

This chain connects TRBV27 to TRBJ2-7; 13 positions agree with TRBD2. The CDR3 spans 14 residues. Germline lookup yields CDR1 MNHEY and CDR2 SMNVEV (reference sequence). J gave up 7 bases and V 4 bases, and 4 bases lay outside the gene matches. The CDR3 reads CASSSGLAGREQYF. CDR3 bases: TGTGCCAGCAGTTCGGGACTAGCGGGAAGGGAGCAGTACTTC.

In regard to this clone: This same CDR3 is encoded by further DNA sequences in the sample. The genes are TRBV19 and TRBJ1-4; no definite D call. The CDR3 totals 14 residues. Germline CDR1 LNHDA, CDR2 SQIVND (reference sequence). V dropped 4 bases and J dropped 1 base, with 7 bases sitting between them. The CDR3 here is CASSNRGTNEKLFF. CDR3 nucleotides: TGTGCCAGTAGTAACCGGGGAACTAATGAAAAACTGTTTTTT.

V is TRBV6-5 and J is TRBJ2-1, with TRBD2 matching 7 bases. CDR3 length equals 15 residues. V trimming: 5 bases; J trimming: 1 base; junction bases outside the gene matches: 5. The germline CDR1 and CDR2 sequences are MNHEY and SVGAGI. The CDR3 protein is CASSAGVGSYNEQFF. The CDR3 DNA is TGTGCCAGCAGTGCGGGAGTGGGATCCTACAATGAGCAGTTCTTC.